This T cell receptor beta chain was obtained from a study of OX40 agonist ivuxolimab in advanced cancers. Study in general: In this trial design, patients received ivuxolimab intravenously at 0.01 to 10 mg/kg every 2 weeks. Points from the study as a whole: The specificity for antigen of the expanded peripheral T cells was not determined. Dose levels from 0.1 to 3.0 mg/kg saw CD4+ and CD8+ blood T cells expand clonally by week 6.

About this clone itself: Its antigen remains unknown.

V lost 3 bases to trimming and J lost 2 bases; unmatched junction nucleotides: 8. The CDR3 sequence is 16 residues long. CDR1 PRHDT and CDR2 FYEKMQ come from the germline V gene (reference sequence). The method was immunoSEQ multiplex PCR; TCRdb's version includes in-frame clones alone and lacks a portion of them. Seen here are 45,000 to 55,000 clones, approximately 94% observed once, and the top ten hold 12%. This TCR was recovered from an adult with an advanced solid tumor such as melanoma, head and neck, liver or kidney cancer. This rearrangement joins TRBV13 to TRBJ2-5, with TRBD2 matching over 8 bases. The sample was CD4+ or CD8+ T cells sorted from blood, taken in a trial of the OX40 agonist ivuxolimab. The CDR3 is CASSFRGLAGQETQYF. The CDR3 region has the DNA TGTGCCAGCAGCTTCCGGGGCTTAGCGGGGCAAGAGACCCAGTACTTC.